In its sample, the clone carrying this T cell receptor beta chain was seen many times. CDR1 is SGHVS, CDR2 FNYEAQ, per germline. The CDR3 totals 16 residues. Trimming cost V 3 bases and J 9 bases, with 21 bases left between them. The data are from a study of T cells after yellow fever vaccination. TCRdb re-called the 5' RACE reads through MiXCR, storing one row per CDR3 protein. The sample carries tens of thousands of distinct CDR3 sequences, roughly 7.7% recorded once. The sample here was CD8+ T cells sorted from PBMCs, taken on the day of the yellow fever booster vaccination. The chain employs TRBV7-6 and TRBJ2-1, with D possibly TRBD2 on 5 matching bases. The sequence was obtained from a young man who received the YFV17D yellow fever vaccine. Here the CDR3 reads CASSLLSGTLSGEQFF. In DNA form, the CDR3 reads TGTGCCAGCAGCTTGCTCAGCGGTACCCTCAGTGGTGAGCAGTTCTTC. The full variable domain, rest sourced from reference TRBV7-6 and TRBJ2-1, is GAGVSQSPRYKVTKRGQDVALRCDPISGHVSLYWYRQALGQGPEFLTYFNYEAQQDKSGLPNDRFSAERPEGSISTLTIQRTEQRDSAMYRCASSLLSGTLSGEQFFGPGTRLTVL.